This T cell receptor beta chain was sequenced during a study of cytomegalovirus exposure and HLA in healthy donors. Study results and limitations: Most observed TCR sequences were rare, whereas some public TCRs were detected in many donors. Differences between HLA loci emerged in a later analysis of TCR association rates, with DRB1 most and HLA-C fewest.

Concerning this clone itself: Its antigen is still unknown.

Germline V gene data show CDR1 as SEHNR and CDR2 as FQNEAQ (reference sequence). This CDR3 spans 15 amino acids. Trimming removed 4 bases from V and 4 bases from J; junction bases left unmatched: 7. PCR amplification relied on 60 Vbeta primers (plus 13 Jbeta primers). Repertoires were generated with immunoSEQ multiplex PCR, while TCRdb's copy carries only in-frame clones and drops some. The table for this sample gives some 110,000 clones. The specimen was PBMCs. The rearrangement links TRBV7-9 to TRBJ2-5, with TRBD1 matching 9 bases. The TCR was taken from a man in his forties in good health and CMV-seropositive. The CDR3 spells CASSSPRGQGETQYF. The CDR3 DNA sequence: TGTGCCAGCAGCTCTCCCCGGGGACAGGGAGAGACCCAGTACTTC.